These T cell receptor beta chains were read from a single sample in a study of identical twins. TCRdb re-called the 5' RACE reads with MiXCR, one entry per CDR3 protein. This sample has hundreds of thousands of distinct CDR3 sequences, with roughly 6% found just once. The sequencing input was naive T cells sorted from blood. These receptors originate from a young man in good health. Both conserved end residues are part of each CDR3. The D gene is left open where the match is weak. A clone size is listed for some rows: how often the clone was seen (once, few, many), or a class if it is expanded.

TRBV10-3	TRBJ1-5	NA	NA	CAIRPGTDNQPQHF	TGTGCCATCAGGCCCGGGACGGACAATCAGCCCCAGCATTTT
TRBV5-5	TRBJ1-4	NA	NA	CASSLRHRETNEKLFF	TGTGCCAGCAGCTTGCGGCATCGGGAAACTAATGAAAAACTGTTTTTT
TRBV29-1	TRBJ1-2	many	NA	CSVSETSYGYTF	TGCAGCGTTTCGGAGACTTCCTATGGCTACACCTTC
TRBV24-1	TRBJ2-5	NA	NA	CATSDAGFQETQYF	TGTGCCACCAGTGATGCAGGGTTCCAAGAGACCCAGTACTTC
TRBV3-1	TRBJ2-1	NA	NA	CASSVLASSYNEQFF	TGTGCCAGCAGCGTCTTAGCGAGCTCCTACAATGAGCAGTTCTTC
TRBV5-1	TRBJ2-7	many	NA	CASSLESREQYF	TGCGCCAGCAGCTTGGAGTCTCGGGAGCAGTACTTC
TRBV12-3/TRBV12-4	TRBJ2-1	many	TRBD2	CASSRTSGRADTFF	TGTGCCAGCAGTCGGACTAGCGGGAGGGCCGATACGTTCTTC
TRBV7-6	TRBJ2-1	NA	TRBD2	CASSPWGGRGDNEQFF	TGTGCCAGCAGCCCGTGGGGCGGGAGAGGCGACAATGAGCAGTTCTTC
TRBV20-1	TRBJ2-7	few	NA	CSARDQPARRGEQYF	TGCAGTGCTAGAGATCAGCCGGCTAGAAGAGGCGAGCAGTACTTC
TRBV7-9	TRBJ2-1	NA	NA	CASSLPSSEQFF	TGTGCCAGCAGCCTACCTAGTAGTGAGCAGTTCTTC
TRBV7-3	TRBJ2-5	few	NA	CASSLRGGEGETQYF	TGTGCCAGCAGCTTAAGAGGGGGAGAGGGAGAGACCCAGTACTTC
TRBV7-8	TRBJ2-7	many	NA	CASSSRTWDEQYF	TGTGCCAGCAGCTCGAGGACTTGGGACGAGCAGTACTTC
TRBV29-1	TRBJ2-4	many	NA	CSVENPGIGNIQYF	TGCAGCGTTGAAAACCCAGGGATAGGAAACATTCAGTACTTC
TRBV4-1	TRBJ2-3	many	NA	CASSQDGDSTDTQYF	TGCGCCAGCAGCCAAGATGGGGACAGCACAGATACGCAGTATTTT
TRBV7-9	TRBJ2-1	few	TRBD2	CASSLGLAGKSF	TGTGCCAGCAGCTTGGGACTAGCGGGAAAAAGTTTC
TRBV2	TRBJ2-2	many	NA	CASSEDRFNTGELFF	TGTGCCAGCAGTGAAGACAGATTTAACACCGGGGAGCTGTTTTTT
TRBV20-1	TRBJ2-5	many	NA	CSARVIETQYF	TGCAGTGCTAGAGTGATCGAGACCCAGTACTTC
TRBV27	TRBJ2-3	few	TRBD2	CASSTIGLAGITDTQYF	TGTGCCAGCTCTACCATCGGGCTAGCGGGTATTACAGATACGCAGTATTTT
TRBV12-3/TRBV12-4	TRBJ1-2	many	TRBD1	CASTLGQGYGYTF	TGTGCCAGCACCCTGGGACAGGGGTATGGCTACACCTTC
TRBV6-1	TRBJ2-7	many	TRBD2	CASSEWAGTRDYEQYF	TGTGCCAGCAGTGAATGGGCCGGGACTAGGGACTACGAGCAGTACTTC